This T cell receptor beta chain was documented in a study of glioma-infiltrating T cells after dendritic cell vaccination. About the research overall: Patients received three intradermal dendritic cell vaccine injections at biweekly intervals. Points from the study as a whole: Survival was not directly related to TCR clonality in these patients.

Trimming stripped 2 bases from V and 0 bases from J, with 14 bases between. CDR3 length equals 17 residues. Germline CDR1 and CDR2: SGHRS and YFSETQ. Only in-frame clones appear in the TCRdb table, and some are missing; sequencing was by immunoSEQ multiplex PCR. The data show around 100,000 clones, roughly four fifths seen once. Sample time point: after dendritic cell vaccination, including at tumor progression/relapse. Regarding this clone: What it recognizes is unknown.

This chain connects TRBV5-1 to TRBJ1-4; D is undetermined. This TCR was sampled from a human donor with glioblastoma. Sequencing used blood, obtained after dendritic cell vaccination. CDR3 DNA: TGCGCCAGCAGCTTCACGGGAAATCCTGCAACTAATGAAAAACTGTTTTTT. Its protein is CASSFTGNPATNEKLFF.